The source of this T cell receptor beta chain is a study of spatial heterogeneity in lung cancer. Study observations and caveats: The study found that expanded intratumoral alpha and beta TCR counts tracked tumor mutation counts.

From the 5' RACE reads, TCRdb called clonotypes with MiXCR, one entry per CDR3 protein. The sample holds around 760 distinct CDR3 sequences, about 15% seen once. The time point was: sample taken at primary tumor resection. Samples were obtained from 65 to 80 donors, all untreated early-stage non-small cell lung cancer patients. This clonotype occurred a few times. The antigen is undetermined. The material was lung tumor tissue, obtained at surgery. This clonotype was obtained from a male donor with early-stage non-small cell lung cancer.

Here the CDR3 DNA reads TGTGCCAGCAGCCAAGAGTCGTCACGCAGGTACACCTTC. Residues: CASSQESSRRYTF. This chain uses TRBV14 with TRBJ1-2; no firm D call. V lost 0 bases and J lost 11, with 13 bases in between. The CDR3 runs 13 residues. Germline V lookup: CDR1 SGHDN, CDR2 FVKESK.